The rows below give T cell receptor beta chains drawn from one sample of a study of OX40 agonist ivuxolimab in advanced cancers. Libraries were prepared by immunoSEQ multiplex PCR; TCRdb keeps only in-frame clonotypes and omits some of them. The table has under 70,000 clones, roughly four fifths seen once; the top ten hold almost 4.5%. The sample consisted of CD4+ or CD8+ T cells sorted from blood, taken in a trial of the OX40 agonist ivuxolimab. These receptors were taken from an adult with an advanced solid tumor such as melanoma, head and neck, liver or kidney cancer. Both conserved end residues are part of each CDR3. A D gene is named only where the DNA matches it firmly. Clone size is shown for a subset of rows, as once, few, many or a class of expanded clone.

j_call,cdr3_length,v_call,clone_size,d_call,cdr3_aa,cdr3_nt
TRBJ2-6,13,TRBV5-1,.,.,CASSSGTGDVLTF,TGCGCCAGCAGCTCCGGGACCGGCGACGTCCTGACTTTC
TRBJ2-7,14,TRBV27,.,TRBD1,CASSSADRPREQYF,TGTGCCAGCAGTTCAGCGGACAGGCCGCGCGAGCAGTACTTC
TRBJ1-2,12,TRBV28,.,TRBD1,CASWTGRGGYTF,TGTGCCAGCTGGACAGGGCGCGGTGGCTACACCTTC
TRBJ2-1,16,TRBV15,.,.,CATSKGAGSTGNEQFF,TGTGCCACCAGTAAAGGGGCCGGGTCCACGGGGAATGAGCAGTTCTTC
TRBJ2-7,16,TRBV5-4,.,.,CASSLGAGARIYEQYF,TGTGCCAGCAGCTTGGGGGCAGGGGCAAGGATATACGAGCAGTACTTC
TRBJ1-4,14,TRBV7-9,.,.,CASSFFGLDEKLFF,TGTGCCAGCAGCTTCTTTGGGTTGGATGAAAAACTGTTTTTT
TRBJ2-5,15,TRBV19,few,.,CASSMFGGRRETQYF,TGTGCCAGTAGTATGTTTGGGGGTAGGAGGGAGACCCAGTACTTC
TRBJ1-6,14,TRBV11-2,.,.,CASSLDQAGSPLHF,TGTGCCAGCAGCTTAGATCAAGCGGGCTCACCCCTCCACTTT
TRBJ2-7,12,TRBV10-3,.,.,CAISGTAYEQYF,TGTGCCATCAGTGGGACCGCGTACGAGCAGTACTTC
TRBJ1-5,13,TRBV19,.,.,CASSRTALGAQHF,TGTGCCAGTAGTAGGACGGCGCTTGGAGCCCAGCATTTT
TRBJ1-3,14,TRBV6-1,.,TRBD1,CASDRGQGANTIYF,TGTGCCAGTGATAGGGGACAGGGGGCAAACACCATATATTTT
TRBJ2-6,16,TRBV4-2,.,.,CASSQGGGSGANVLTF,TGTGCCAGCAGCCAAGGGGGAGGCTCTGGGGCCAACGTCCTGACTTTC
TRBJ1-3,15,TRBV25-1,.,TRBD1,CASSDSGGPGNTIYF,TGTGCCAGCAGTGATTCAGGGGGACCTGGAAACACCATATATTTT
TRBJ2-2,14,TRBV7-2,.,.,CASSLVRVGGELFF,TGTGCCAGCAGCTTAGTGAGGGTTGGCGGGGAGCTGTTTTTT
TRBJ2-1,16,TRBV7-3,.,.,CASSLRQPSSYNEQFF,TGTGCCAGCAGCCTCCGGCAACCAAGCTCCTACAATGAGCAGTTCTTC
TRBJ1-6,15,TRBV4-1,.,.,CASSQPTVTNSPLHF,TGCGCCAGCAGCCAACCGACAGTAACCAATTCACCCCTCCACTTT
TRBJ1-5,14,TRBV23-1,once,.,CASSQSSGNQPQHF,TGCGCCAGCAGTCAATCGTCGGGCAATCAGCCCCAGCATTTT
TRBJ1-4,15,TRBV9,.,TRBD1,CASSIETGLGEKLFF,TGTGCCAGCAGCATAGAGACAGGGCTGGGTGAAAAACTGTTTTTT
TRBJ1-4,15,TRBV5-4,.,TRBD1,CASSLTGQGNEKLFF,TGTGCCAGCAGCCTGACGGGACAGGGCAATGAAAAACTGTTTTTT
TRBJ1-2,14,TRBV14,once,.,CASSQDWAGDGYTF,TGTGCCAGCAGCCAAGATTGGGCAGGGGACGGCTACACCTTC
TRBJ2-1,15,TRBV6-5,.,TRBD1,CASRQTGAPRNEQFF,TGTGCCAGCAGGCAGACAGGGGCCCCCCGCAATGAGCAGTTCTTC
TRBJ2-2,15,TRBV6-4,.,TRBD1,CASRSTGGNTGELFF,TGTGCCAGCAGAAGTACAGGGGGGAACACCGGGGAGCTGTTTTTT
TRBJ1-1,14,TRBV18,few,.,CASSPPNGGSGAFF,TGTGCCAGCTCACCACCGAACGGGGGCTCAGGAGCTTTCTTT
TRBJ1-2,12,TRBV29-1,.,TRBD1,CSVRQGNYGYTF,TGCAGCGTAAGACAGGGAAACTATGGCTACACCTTC
TRBJ1-1,13,TRBV27,once,.,CASRDRRETEAFF,TGTGCCAGCCGGGACCGAAGAGAAACTGAAGCTTTCTTT
TRBJ2-2,18,TRBV23-1,.,.,CASSQSRSEGARTGELFF,TGCGCCAGCAGTCAATCACGTTCGGAGGGGGCGAGGACCGGGGAGCTGTTTTTT
TRBJ2-3,14,TRBV5-4,.,.,CASRWGVVTDTQYF,TGTGCCAGCAGATGGGGGGTGGTCACAGATACGCAGTATTTT